Listed here are 27 T cell receptor beta chains from one sample, sequenced in a study of CD8+CD57+ T cells in acquired aplastic anemia. The template used for profiling TCR beta VDJ and CDR3 was genomic DNA. From the reads, TCRdb called clonotypes with MiXCR, one entry per CDR3 protein. The data hold 160,000 or so distinct CDR3 sequences, with more than 45% observed a single time. Individuals selected for sequencing had exhibited CD8+CD57+ cell expansion on flow cytometry. Sequencing input: sorted CD4+, CD8+, or CD8+CD57+ T cells (not recorded which) from PBMCs. The receptor set was obtained from a human donor with aplastic anemia.

This clonotype showed up many times. The chain uses TRBV19 and TRBJ1-4; D gene uncertain. Per germline, CDR1 LNHDA and CDR2 SQIVND (reference sequence). The CDR3 is 14 residues long. V was cut by 3 bases and J by 7 bases, with 12 bases left in between. CDR3 nucleotide sequence: TGTGCCAGTAGTATTGGAGGGTTCGGTGAAAAACTGTTTTTT. Its protein product is CASSIGGFGEKLFF.

This clonotype was recorded at least ten times. The chain carries TRBV10-1 and TRBJ2-1; D is possibly TRBD1 or TRBD2 (5 bases each). The V end was cut by 2 bases, the J end by 7 bases, with 24 bases between. Germline loops: CDR1 WNHNN, CDR2 SYGVQD (reference sequence). This CDR3 has 18 residues. The CDR3 region has the DNA TGCGCCAGCAGTGAGGGGGATCAACTAGTTACTAAGGGGAATGAGCAGTTCTTC. It encodes CASSEGDQLVTKGNEQFF.

This chain connects TRBV19 to TRBJ2-4; possible D gene TRBD2, 6 bases. The V and J ends lost 1 base and 4 bases respectively, with 11 bases between them. Per germline, CDR1 LNHDA and CDR2 SQIVND (reference sequence). The CDR3 loop spans 15 amino acids. The CDR3 is CASSIVTSTKNIQYF. The CDR3 DNA is TGTGCCAGTAGTATAGTAACTAGCACTAAAAACATTCAGTACTTC.

The V gene is TRBV5-1, the J gene TRBJ2-7, with D maybe TRBD1 (5 bases). Germline-derived CDR1 and CDR2 are SGHRS and YFSETQ. The CDR3 consists of 15 residues. Trimming shortened V by 8 bases and J by 3 bases, and 21 bases separated the two germline ends. The CDR3 loop reads CARRSPQGRDYEQYF. The CDR3 nucleotides are TGCGCCAGACGCTCGCCTCAGGGTAGGGACTACGAGCAGTACTTC.

The chain is built from TRBV24-1 and TRBJ2-2; D remains unclear. The germline V and J ends were trimmed by 5 bases and 7 bases, with 13 bases remaining between them. In germline, CDR1 is KGHDR, CDR2 SFDVKD. This CDR3 is built from 14 residues. The CDR3 nucleotides read TGTGCCACCAGTGCCCACGACTGGGGCGGGGAGCTGTTTTTT. The encoded protein is CATSAHDWGGELFF.

This clonotype was detected a few times. The chain uses TRBV5-8 and TRBJ1-1, with D possibly being TRBD1 (6 bases). Trimming cost V 1 base and J 6 bases, with 10 bases left between them. Germline values: CDR1 SGHTS, CDR2 YDEGEE. This CDR3 region has 13 residues. This chain's CDR3 is CASSLRGGPEAFF. CDR3 DNA sequence: TGTGCCAGCAGCTTGCGGGGGGGCCCTGAAGCTTTCTTT. Complete variable domain (other parts from reference TRBV5-8 and TRBJ1-1): EAGVTQSPTHLIKTRGQQATLRCSPISGHTSVYWYQQALGLGLQFLLWYDEGEERNRGNFPPRFSGRQFPNYSSELNVNALELEDSALYLCASSLRGGPEAFFGQGTRLTVV.

The chain's CDR3 is CASSVDSSYEQYF. In nucleotides, the CDR3 is TGTGCCAGCAGCGTCGATAGCTCCTACGAGCAGTACTTC. The rearrangement links TRBV9 to TRBJ2-7; D is undetermined. V was cut by 2 bases and J by 0 bases, with 6 bases left in between. The CDR3 spans 13 residues. The germline CDR1 and CDR2 sequences are SGDLS and YYNGEE.

This clonotype was picked up many times. The genes are TRBV18 and TRBJ2-7, with no clear D. The ends were cut back, 2 bases at V and 5 bases at J, with 10 bases in the middle. CDR1 KGHSH and CDR2 LQKENI come from the germline V gene. The CDR3 spans 13 residues. CDR3 nucleotide sequence: TGTGCCAGCTCACCATTACCCACGAACGAGCAGTACTTC. Translated: CASSPLPTNEQYF.

This clonotype was counted only a few times. The J gene is TRBJ1-3, the V gene TRBV18; weak D call: TRBD1 (6 bases). Looked up from germline, CDR1 is KGHSH and CDR2 is LQKENI. The V gene lost 5 bases and the J gene lost 0 bases, with 14 bases spanning the gap. The CDR3 is 16 residues long. The CDR3 DNA reads as TGTGCCAGCTCAGACTCACAGGGATCCTCTGGAAACACCATATATTTT. Translated: CASSDSQGSSGNTIYF.

In this sample, this clonotype turned up once. At one boundary the junction diverges from the germline segment, which might be a read error. The chain uses TRBV10-1 and TRBJ2-7; TRBD2 matches 8 bases. The CDR3 is 16 amino acids. Germline values: CDR1 WNHNN, CDR2 SYGVQD (reference sequence). The CDR3, as DNA: TGTGCCAGCAGTTACCGCATTAGCGGGGCCGGCTACGAGCAGTACTTC. Its translation: CASSYRISGAGYEQYF.

As regards this clonotype: Here the CDR3 omits its conserved ending phenylalanine or tryptophan, so a read error is the likely source. The chain carries TRBV18 and TRBJ2-7; D ambiguous. This CDR3 is built from 14 residues. The germline CDR1 and CDR2 sequences are KGHSH and LQKENI. The V end lost 3 bases, the J end lost 4 bases, and 13 bases lay between the germline ends. CDR3 DNA sequence: TGTGCCAGCTCACCCGGATCGGCCGCATACGAGCAGTACCTC. Its translation is CASSPGSAAYEQYL.

The chain uses TRBV6-2 or TRBV6-3 and TRBJ2-3; 10 nucleotides agree with TRBD2. Germline CDR1 and CDR2: MNHEY and SVGEGT. CDR3 size: 19 residues. After removal of 2 bases from V and 4 bases from J, the junction contained 15 bases not matched to a gene. The CDR3 nucleotides read TGTGCCAGCAGTTACGGCAGAGGGCAACTAGCGGGGCCCCCAGATACGCAGTATTTT. This codes for CASSYGRGQLAGPPDTQYF.

The V call is TRBV9, the J call TRBJ1-1, with 7 bases identical to TRBD1. The CDR3 consists of 14 residues. CDR1 and CDR2 from the germline V gene are SGDLS and YYNGEE. V lost 1 base, J lost 1 base, and 1 base stayed unmatched. The CDR3 spells CASSVRDRNTEAFF. As DNA, the CDR3 is TGTGCCAGCAGCGTAAGGGACAGGAACACTGAAGCTTTCTTT.

This clonotype has only one observation. A much bigger clone sits one base away, suggesting this may be a read error. This chain uses TRBV5-1 with TRBJ2-1; tentatively, D is TRBD2 (6 bases). CDR1 and CDR2 from the germline V gene are SGHRS and YFSETQ. There are 16 residues in the CDR3. The ends were cut back, 3 bases at V and 5 bases at J, with 18 bases in the middle. The CDR3 nucleotides read TGCGCCAGCAGCTCGGCCGACGTTCTAGCGAACAATGAGCAGTTCTTC. Translation gives CASSSADVLANNEQFF.

This chain connects TRBV20-1 to TRBJ1-2, with D hard to call. CDR1 and CDR2 (germline): DFQATT, SNEGSKA (reference sequence). The CDR3 loop spans 17 amino acids. V was shortened by 0 bases and J by 1 base, with 18 bases between the two germline ends. The CDR3 is CSARDFEEDHGNYGYTF. CDR3 sequence (DNA): TGCAGTGCTAGAGATTTCGAAGAGGACCATGGTAACTATGGCTACACCTTC.

V gene TRBV10-3 combines with J gene TRBJ1-1; D gene unclear. Looked up from germline, CDR1 is ENHRY and CDR2 is SYGVKD. The CDR3 length is 12 residues. The V end was cut by 3 bases, the J end by 7 bases, with 9 bases between. CDR3 sequence (DNA): TGTGCCATCAGTGAAAGGTCTTTTGAAGCTTTCTTT. Its translation: CAISERSFEAFF.

This clonotype was seen repeatedly, ten times or more. V is TRBV11-2 and J is TRBJ1-1; D call uncertain. The CDR3 has 14 residues. V was trimmed by 1 base and J by 1 base, leaving 7 bases between them. The V gene's germline CDR1 is SGHAT and CDR2 FQNNGV. CDR3: CASSLGWGNTEAFF. CDR3 sequence (DNA): TGTGCCAGCAGCTTAGGTTGGGGGAACACTGAAGCTTTCTTT.

This clonotype has just a few counts. The gene calls are TRBV27 and TRBJ1-2; TRBD1 might be the D (6 bases). Germline V gene data show CDR1 as MNHEY and CDR2 as SMNVEV (reference sequence). The CDR3 loop spans 14 amino acids. Between the trimmed V and J ends, which lost 8 bases and 2 bases, there was a span of 15 bases. In nucleotides, the CDR3 is TGTGCCAGCTACCGGCAGGGGTCCAACTATGGCTACACCTTC. Protein product: CASYRQGSNYGYTF.

V usage is TRBV10-2 and J usage is TRBJ1-6, with TRBD1 identical over 11 bases. CDR3 length: 15 residues. Per the germline V gene, CDR1 is WSHSY and CDR2 is SAAADI. After removal of 5 bases from V and 9 bases from J, the junction contained 6 bases not matched to a gene. CDR3 sequence (DNA): TGCGCCAGCAGTTTTACCGGGACAGGGGGTTCACCCCTCCACTTT. Amino acid sequence: CASSFTGTGGSPLHF.

V and J are TRBV2 and TRBJ2-1, with 13 bases identical to TRBD2. After removal of 6 bases from V and 3 bases from J, the junction contained 8 bases not matched to a gene. Germline lookup yields CDR1 SNHLY and CDR2 FYNNEI. The CDR3 contains 17 residues. The CDR3 loop is CASRELAGGPYYNEQFF. CDR3 DNA sequence: TGTGCCAGCAGAGAACTAGCGGGGGGGCCGTACTACAATGAGCAGTTCTTC.

This clonotype was seen only a few times. The chain has TRBV24-1 and TRBJ2-5; D perhaps matches TRBD2 (6 bases). The CDR3 covers 14 residues. V lost 4 bases and J lost 4, with 12 bases in between. Germline CDR1 reads KGHDR; CDR2 reads SFDVKD. This chain's CDR3 is CATSDRVGGETQYF. Written as DNA, the CDR3 is TGTGCCACCAGTGACAGGGTGGGAGGAGAGACCCAGTACTTC.

The chain employs TRBV25-1 and TRBJ2-2, with D possibly matching TRBD1 (5 bases). Between the trimmed V and J ends, which lost 3 bases and 7 bases, there was a span of 12 bases. The CDR3 is made up of 14 amino acids. Germline CDR1 reads MGHDK; CDR2 reads SYGVNS. In nucleotides, the CDR3 is TGTGCCAGCAGTGACAGGGTTGGTATCGGGGAGCTGTTTTTT. Translating it yields CASSDRVGIGELFF.

In its sample, this clonotype was seen once. At one of its ends the junction is not consistent with the germline gene, which may arise from a read error. The V call is TRBV6-1, the J call TRBJ1-4; a possible D gene is TRBD1 (5 bases). The CDR3 is made up of 14 amino acids. Germline CDR1 and CDR2: MNHNS and SASEGT. The CDR3: CASKSGTGNENLFF. The CDR3 DNA follows: TGTGCCAGCAAATCGGGGACGGGGAATGAAAATCTGTTTTTT.

This clonotype appeared many times. This chain links TRBV7-2 with TRBJ2-1; the D is unclear. This CDR3 contains 11 residues. CDR1 is SGHTA and CDR2 is FQGNSA in the germline V gene. Between the trimmed V and J ends, which lost 3 bases and 10 bases, there was a span of 7 bases. The CDR3 loop reads CASSFVGEQFF. The CDR3 DNA reads TGTGCCAGCAGCTTCGTAGGGGAGCAGTTCTTC.

The table lists this clonotype with many counts. This rearrangement joins TRBV7-8 to TRBJ2-7; 8 nucleotides agree with TRBD2. The junction had 3 bases not matched to a gene; V was cut back by 2 bases and J by 3 bases. This CDR3 comprises 14 residues. Germline CDR1 reads SGHVS; CDR2 reads FQNEAQ. The CDR3 loop reads CASSLTGTSYEQYF. The CDR3 bases are TGTGCCAGCAGCTTAACCGGGACTAGCTACGAGCAGTACTTC.

V usage is TRBV3-1 and J usage is TRBJ2-3; D possibly corresponds to TRBD2 (5 bases). V dropped 1 base and J dropped 5 bases, with 13 bases sitting between them. The germline gives CDR1 LGHDT, CDR2 YNNKEL (reference sequence). The CDR3 covers 15 residues. The CDR3 reads CASSQASSRGDTQYF. The DNA of the CDR3 is TGTGCCAGCAGCCAAGCCTCTAGCCGAGGAGATACGCAGTATTTT.

This clonotype was picked up many times. The chain has TRBV7-2 and TRBJ2-5, with D tentatively TRBD2 (6 bases). The V end lost 3 bases, the J end lost 4 bases, and 12 bases lay between the germline ends. The CDR3 is made up of 14 amino acids. Germline CDR1 SGHTA, CDR2 FQGNSA. The CDR3 protein is CASSLLTGGETQYF. DNA of the CDR3: TGTGCCAGCAGCTTGTTAACCGGGGGAGAGACCCAGTACTTC.